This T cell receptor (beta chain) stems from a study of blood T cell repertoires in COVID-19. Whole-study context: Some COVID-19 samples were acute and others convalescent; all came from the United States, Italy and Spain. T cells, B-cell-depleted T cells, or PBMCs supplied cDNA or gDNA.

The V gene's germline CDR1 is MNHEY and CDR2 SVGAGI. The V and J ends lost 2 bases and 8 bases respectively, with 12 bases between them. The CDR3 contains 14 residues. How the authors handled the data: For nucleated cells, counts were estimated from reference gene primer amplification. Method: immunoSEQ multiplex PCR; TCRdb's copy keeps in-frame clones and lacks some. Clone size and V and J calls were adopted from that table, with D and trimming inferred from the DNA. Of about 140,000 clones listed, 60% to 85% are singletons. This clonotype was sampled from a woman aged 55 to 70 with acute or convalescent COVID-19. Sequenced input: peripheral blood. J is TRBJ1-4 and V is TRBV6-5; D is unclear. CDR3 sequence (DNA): TGTGCCAGCAGTTACCGTGACCGAGGGGAAAAACTGTTTTTT. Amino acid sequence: CASSYRDRGEKLFF.